Shown below are 18 T cell receptor beta chains from a single sample sequenced in a study of regulatory and conventional T cells in RAG deficiency. The sorted conventional CD4+ T cells were CD25-low and CD127-high, with genomic DNA sequenced. Measured with immunoSEQ multiplex PCR; TCRdb has only the in-frame clones, and not every one. The table records more than 40,000 clones, about nine tenths of them present only once. This same sample was also part of a study on regulatory T cells. That source notes: The primer mix had 52 TRBV and 13 TRBJ primers.

The material sequenced was CD4+ effector T cells sorted from blood. The receptors come from a human donor in good health.

This clone occurred once. The chain joins TRBV5-6 to TRBJ2-5, with 10 nucleotides matching TRBD2. The assigned J gene may be wrong: the sequence end matches TRBJ2-7 better. Germline V gene sequence: CDR1 SGHDT, CDR2 YYEEEE. The CDR3 spans 14 residues. The CDR3 protein is CASSFSGGSYEQYF. The DNA for the CDR3 is TGTGCCAGCAGCTTTAGCGGGGGGTCCTACGAGCAGTACTTC.

The CDR3 DNA reads as TGTGCCAGCAGTTACTTGGGCGGCAGGGGCGAGCAGTACTTC. As protein: CASSYLGGRGEQYF. The chain joins TRBV6-5 to TRBJ2-7, with a tentative D call TRBD1 (6 bases). The CDR3 is 14 amino acids. CDR1 is MNHEY, CDR2 SVGAGI, per germline. The ends were cut back, 1 base at V and 6 bases at J, with 13 bases in the middle.

CDR3 protein: CASSELLQDRKFF. The DNA of the CDR3 is TGTGCCAGCAGTGAATTACTTCAGGACAGGAAGTTCTTC. This chain joins TRBV6-1 and TRBJ2-1, with 7 positions matching TRBD1. There are 13 residues in the CDR3. Germline V lookup: CDR1 MNHNS, CDR2 SASEGT. The junction had 9 bases not matched to a gene; V was cut back by 2 bases and J by 14 bases.

Written as DNA, the CDR3 is TGTGCCAGCAGGACGGGACTAGCGATGGCCGGGGAGCTGTTTTTT. This gives the protein CASRTGLAMAGELFF. This chain joins TRBV2 and TRBJ2-2, with 10 bases that match TRBD2. The CDR3 has 15 residues. After removal of 6 bases from V and 6 bases from J, the junction contained 7 bases not matched to a gene. From germline, CDR1 is SNHLY and CDR2 FYNNEI.

V gene TRBV10-1 combines with J gene TRBJ2-3; 10 nucleotides agree with TRBD2. This CDR3 region has 17 residues. CDR1 is WNHNN and CDR2 is SYGVQD in the germline V gene (reference sequence). V dropped 2 bases and J dropped 4; count of bases not matched to a gene: 9. The CDR3 DNA sequence: TGCGCCAGCAGTGAGACAAGAATAGCGGGAGGCCCAGATACGCAGTATTTT. As protein: CASSETRIAGGPDTQYF.

CDR3 coding DNA: TGTGCCAGCAGCTTATCTGGACAGTTCTCTGGGGCCAACGTCCTGACTTTC. Translating it yields CASSLSGQFSGANVLTF. The gene calls are TRBV7-9 and TRBJ2-6; D possibly corresponds to TRBD1 (6 bases). The germline V gene has CDR1 SEHNR and CDR2 FQNEAQ (reference sequence). Trimming cost V 2 bases and J 0 bases, with 11 bases left between them. This CDR3 is built from 17 residues.

Here the CDR3 reads CASSEKTRKAQETQYF. For the CDR3, the DNA is TGTGCCAGCAGTGAAAAGACCCGGAAGGCCCAAGAGACCCAGTACTTC. The chain has TRBV2 and TRBJ2-5, with D unclear. The V gene lost 2 bases and the J gene lost 1 base, with 14 bases spanning the gap. The CDR3 contains 16 residues. Germline V gives CDR1 SNHLY, CDR2 FYNNEI.

This chain connects TRBV19 to TRBJ2-3, with D tentatively TRBD2 (6 bases). Germline loops: CDR1 LNHDA, CDR2 SQIVND (reference sequence). Trimming shortened V by 2 bases and J by 3 bases, and 9 bases separated the two germline ends. The length of the CDR3 is 14 residues. CDR3 sequence reads: CASSIRRDTDTQYF. The DNA for the CDR3 is TGTGCCAGTAGTATACGGCGGGATACAGATACGCAGTATTTT.

This clone was recorded only once. The rearrangement uses TRBV4-2 and TRBJ1-2; 7 nucleotides match TRBD1. CDR3 length equals 17 residues. CDR1 and CDR2 from the germline V gene are LGHNA and YNFKEQ. J gave up 8 bases and V 2 bases, and 17 bases lay outside the gene matches. CDR3 bases: TGTGCCAGCAGCCAATTAACTCGACAGGGACAAGGTGAAGGCTACACCTTC. It translates to CASSQLTRQGQGEGYTF.

The chain joins TRBV5-1 to TRBJ2-2, with D possibly TRBD2 on 5 matching bases. Germline V lookup: CDR1 SGHRS, CDR2 YFSETQ. V lost 4 bases and J 6 bases, leaving 16 bases between the germline ends. The length of the CDR3 is 15 residues. The CDR3 DNA is TGCGCCAGCAGCCCAACGGAGCTGGGAGCCGGGGAGCTGTTTTTT. Its protein is CASSPTELGAGELFF.

This chain uses TRBV5-6 with TRBJ1-6; D is unclear. The CDR3 sequence is 14 residues long. V lost 5 bases and J 14 bases, leaving 20 bases between the germline ends. The germline V gene has CDR1 SGHDT and CDR2 YYEEEE. CDR3 sequence reads: CASSAGLGLATLHF. The DNA of the CDR3 is TGTGCCAGCAGTGCCGGCTTGGGGTTGGCGACCCTCCACTTT. Full variable domain (outside the CDR3, taken from reference TRBV5-6 and TRBJ1-6): DAGVTQSPTHLIKTRGQQVTLRCSPKSGHDTVSWYQQALGQGPQFIFQYYEEEERQRGNFPDRFSGHQFPNYSSELNVNALLLGDSALYLCASSAGLGLATLHFGNGTRLTVT.

The chain employs TRBV6-5 and TRBJ2-1; TRBD1 matches at 7 bases. The CDR3 is 15 amino acids. Trimming took 2 bases from V and 4 from J; bases not matched to a gene: 5. CDR1 is MNHEY and CDR2 is SVGAGI in the germline V gene. In DNA form, the CDR3 reads TGTGCCAGCAGTTACGCTATGGGACAGTACAATGAGCAGTTCTTC. This encodes CASSYAMGQYNEQFF.

The chain has TRBV2 and TRBJ2-1; D perhaps matches TRBD1 (7 bases). V lost 6 bases and J lost 8, with 20 bases in between. The CDR3 length is 15 residues. The germline CDR1 and CDR2 sequences are SNHLY and FYNNEI. The CDR3 coding sequence is TGTGCCAGCAGGGGGACAGCGGGTAGAGTGGATGAGCAGTTCTTC. It specifies CASRGTAGRVDEQFF.

The chain recombines TRBV18 with TRBJ2-2, with 7 bases aligning to TRBD1. The CDR3 covers 15 residues. Germline lookup yields CDR1 KGHSH and CDR2 LQKENI. After removal of 5 bases from V and 2 bases from J, the junction contained 5 bases not matched to a gene. CDR3 region: CASSTGTANTGELFF. The DNA of the CDR3 is TGTGCCAGCTCAACGGGGACAGCTAACACCGGGGAGCTGTTTTTT.

The V and J genes are TRBV19 and TRBJ1-6; D is uncertain. The V gene lost 7 bases and the J gene lost 1 base, with 26 bases spanning the gap. The germline V gene encodes CDR1 LNHDA and CDR2 SQIVND (reference sequence). This CDR3 is 20 amino acids long. As DNA, the CDR3 is TGTGCCAGTAAAACAACGACTGGAAGGGCCTTTGGTTCCTATAATTCACCCCTCCACTTT. As protein: CASKTTTGRAFGSYNSPLHF.

This chain connects TRBV25-1 to TRBJ1-1, with D uncertain. The CDR3 sequence is 13 residues long. The V gene lost 6 bases and the J gene lost 8 bases, with 16 bases spanning the gap. Germline assignment: CDR1 MGHDK and CDR2 SYGVNS. The CDR3 loop is CASSETGSDEAFF. The CDR3 DNA follows: TGTGCCAGCAGCGAAACGGGTTCGGACGAAGCTTTCTTT.

This chain connects TRBV5-1 to TRBJ2-7; D remains unclear. Trimming left V 4 bases short and J 5 bases short, with 7 bases between. Germline CDR1 SGHRS, CDR2 YFSETQ. The CDR3 is 11 amino acids. This CDR3 reads CASSLRNEQYF. CDR3 in DNA: TGCGCCAGCAGCCTCCGCAACGAGCAGTACTTC.

The V gene is TRBV6-5, the J gene TRBJ1-3; D not certain. CDR3 length: 15 residues. CDR1 MNHEY and CDR2 SVGAGI come from the germline V gene. V lost 0 bases to trimming and J lost 0 bases, with 6 bases between them. The CDR3 DNA is TGTGCCAGCAGTTACTCCGGCAGCTCTGGAAACACCATATATTTT. Its protein product is CASSYSGSSGNTIYF.